This TCR beta chain was obtained from a study of cytomegalovirus exposure and HLA in healthy donors. For the study at large: A data release that came early held 80 million or so unique TCRs from HLA-typed donors. Study outcomes and limitations: High specificity and sensitivity for cytomegalovirus status were reported for the classifier.

The PCR contained 60 Vbeta and 13 Jbeta primers. TCRdb keeps only in-frame clones here, not all; method: immunoSEQ multiplex PCR. Seen here are tens of thousands of clones, roughly 75% observed once, and the top ten hold under 2.5%. This CDR3 has 15 amino acids. Germline lookup yields CDR1 MNHNS and CDR2 SASEGT. The trim removed 3 bases at V and 4 bases at J, leaving 6 bases unmatched. This clone was detected once. Its target is not known. This sample also contains other DNA sequences that code for the same CDR3. The clonotype was recovered from a man between 35 and 55 years old in good health and CMV-seronegative. Sequenced material: PBMCs. The rearrangement links TRBV6-1 to TRBJ1-2, with 9 positions matching TRBD1. The CDR3 nucleotides read TGTGCCAGCAGTGAGGAGACAGGGGGGAGCTATGGCTACACCTTC. Translation: CASSEETGGSYGYTF.